This record concerns one TCR beta chain sequence. The antigen remains undetermined. The source of the sample is a study of T cell responses to AZD1222 COVID-19 vaccine. Notes on the study in general: Repertoire sampling happened only post peak T cell response.

Libraries were prepared by immunoSEQ multiplex PCR; TCRdb keeps only in-frame clonotypes and omits some of them. The sample lists around 150,000 clones, around 90% seen once, with more than 1% in the top ten. With 4 bases removed from V and 2 bases from J, the gap between germline ends came to 3 bases. CDR3 length equals 11 residues. This material consisted of peripheral blood, taken 28 days after the second AZD1222 dose. The sequence derives from an adult who received the AZD1222 COVID-19 vaccine. V gene TRBV12-3 or TRBV12-4 combines with J gene TRBJ2-7; D is undetermined. The CDR3 coding sequence is TGTGCCAGCAGTTCCACCTACGAGCAGTACTTC. This translates into CASSSTYEQYF.